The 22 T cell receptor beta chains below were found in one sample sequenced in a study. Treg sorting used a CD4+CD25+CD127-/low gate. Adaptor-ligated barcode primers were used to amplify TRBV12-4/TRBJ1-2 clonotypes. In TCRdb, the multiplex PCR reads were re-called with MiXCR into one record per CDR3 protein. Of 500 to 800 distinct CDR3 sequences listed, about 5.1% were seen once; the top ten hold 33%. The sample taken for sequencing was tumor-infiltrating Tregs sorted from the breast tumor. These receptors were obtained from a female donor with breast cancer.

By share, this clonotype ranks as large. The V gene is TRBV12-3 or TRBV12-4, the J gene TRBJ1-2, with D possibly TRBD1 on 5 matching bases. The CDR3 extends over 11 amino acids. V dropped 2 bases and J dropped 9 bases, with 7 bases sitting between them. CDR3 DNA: TGTGCCAGCAGTTTAAAGGGGAGCTACACCTTC. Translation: CASSLKGSYTF.

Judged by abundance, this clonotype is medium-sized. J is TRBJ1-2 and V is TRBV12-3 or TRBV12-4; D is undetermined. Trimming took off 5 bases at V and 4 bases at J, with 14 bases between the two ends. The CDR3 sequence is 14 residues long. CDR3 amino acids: CASSERGGLYGYTF. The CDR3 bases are TGTGCCAGCAGTGAGCGTGGTGGGCTCTATGGCTACACCTTC.

CDR3 in DNA: TGTGCCAGCAGTTTTCGCAAGTCAGGAGGAGGCTACACCTTC. Translated: CASSFRKSGGGYTF. The chain combines TRBV12-3 or TRBV12-4 with TRBJ1-2; D remains unclear. Trimming removed 3 bases at V and 8 bases at J, with 16 bases between. The CDR3 spans 14 residues.

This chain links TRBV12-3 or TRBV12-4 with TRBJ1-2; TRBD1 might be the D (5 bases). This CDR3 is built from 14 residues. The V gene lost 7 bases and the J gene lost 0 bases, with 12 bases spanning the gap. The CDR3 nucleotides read TGTGCCAGCACTCCAGGGTTATCTAACTATGGCTACACCTTC. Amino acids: CASTPGLSNYGYTF.

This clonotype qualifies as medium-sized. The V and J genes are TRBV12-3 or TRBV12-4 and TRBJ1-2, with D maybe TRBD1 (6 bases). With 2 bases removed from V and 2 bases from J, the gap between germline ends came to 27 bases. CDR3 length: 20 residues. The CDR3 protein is CASSLSLGGGTGKVNYGYTF. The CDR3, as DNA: TGTGCCAGCAGTTTATCGCTGGGTGGAGGAACAGGGAAGGTGAACTATGGCTACACCTTC.

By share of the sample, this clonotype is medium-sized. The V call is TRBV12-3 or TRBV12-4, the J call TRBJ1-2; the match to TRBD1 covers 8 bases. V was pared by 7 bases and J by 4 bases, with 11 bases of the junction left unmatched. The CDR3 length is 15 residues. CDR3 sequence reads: CASTASGQAFYGYTF. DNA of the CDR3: TGTGCCAGCACCGCCTCGGGACAGGCCTTCTATGGCTACACCTTC.

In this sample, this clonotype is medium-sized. CDR3 residues: CASSMDGNYGYTF. CDR3 bases: TGTGCCAGCAGCATGGACGGAAACTATGGCTACACCTTC. The chain is built from TRBV12-3 or TRBV12-4 and TRBJ1-2; D remains ambiguous. V was shortened by 6 bases and J by 2 bases, with 10 bases between the two germline ends. The CDR3 length is 13 residues.

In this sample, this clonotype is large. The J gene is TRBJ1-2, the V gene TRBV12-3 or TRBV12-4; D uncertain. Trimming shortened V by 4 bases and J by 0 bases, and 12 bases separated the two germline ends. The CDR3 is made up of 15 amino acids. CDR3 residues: CASSSNRSPNYGYTF. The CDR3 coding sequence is TGTGCCAGCAGTTCCAACAGATCTCCTAACTATGGCTACACCTTC.

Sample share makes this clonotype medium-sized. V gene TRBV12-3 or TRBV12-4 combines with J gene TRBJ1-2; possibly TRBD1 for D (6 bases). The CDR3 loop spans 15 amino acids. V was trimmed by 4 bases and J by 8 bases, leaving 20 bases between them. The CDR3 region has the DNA TGTGCCAGCAGTTCCTACCGGTCAGGGGCTAGAGGCTACACCTTC. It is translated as CASSSYRSGARGYTF.

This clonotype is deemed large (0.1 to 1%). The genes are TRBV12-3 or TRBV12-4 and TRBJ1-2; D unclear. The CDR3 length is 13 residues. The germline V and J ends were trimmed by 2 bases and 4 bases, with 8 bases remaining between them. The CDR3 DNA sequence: TGTGCCAGCAGTTTAAGGCAGCTCTATGGCTACACCTTC. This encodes CASSLRQLYGYTF.

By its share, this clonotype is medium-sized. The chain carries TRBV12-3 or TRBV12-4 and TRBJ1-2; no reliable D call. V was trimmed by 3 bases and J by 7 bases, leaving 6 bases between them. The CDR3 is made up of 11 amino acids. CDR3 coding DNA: TGTGCCAGCAGTTTGGCGAGTGGCTACACCTTC. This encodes CASSLASGYTF.

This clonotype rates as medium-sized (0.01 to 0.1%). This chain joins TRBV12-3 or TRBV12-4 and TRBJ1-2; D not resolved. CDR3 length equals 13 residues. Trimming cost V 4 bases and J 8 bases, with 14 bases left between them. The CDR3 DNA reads TGTGCCAGCAGTTCTCAGACGGGGTACGGCTACACCTTC. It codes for CASSSQTGYGYTF.

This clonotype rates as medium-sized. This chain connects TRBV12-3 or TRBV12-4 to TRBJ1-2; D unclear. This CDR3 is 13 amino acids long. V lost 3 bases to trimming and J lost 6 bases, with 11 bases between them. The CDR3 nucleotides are TGTGCCAGCAGTTTGTGGAGGCTAGATGGCTACACCTTC. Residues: CASSLWRLDGYTF.

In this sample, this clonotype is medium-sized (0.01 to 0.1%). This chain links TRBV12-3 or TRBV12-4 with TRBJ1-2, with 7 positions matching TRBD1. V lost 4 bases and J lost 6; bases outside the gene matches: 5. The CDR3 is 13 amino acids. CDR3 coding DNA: TGTGCCAGCAGTTCGACAGGGATAAATGGCTACACCTTC. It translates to CASSSTGINGYTF.

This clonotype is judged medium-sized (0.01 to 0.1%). CDR3 nucleotides: TGTGCCAGCAGTTTAAAAGACTATGGCTACACCTTC. It yields the protein CASSLKDYGYTF. This chain uses TRBV12-3 or TRBV12-4 with TRBJ1-2; no definite D call. CDR3 length: 12 residues. Trimming took 2 bases from V and 3 from J, leaving 4 bases between them.

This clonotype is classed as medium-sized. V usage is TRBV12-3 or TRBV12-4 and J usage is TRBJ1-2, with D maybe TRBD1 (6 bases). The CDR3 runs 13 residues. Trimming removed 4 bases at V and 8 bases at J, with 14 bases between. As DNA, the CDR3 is TGTGCCAGCAGTTCCCGGAGGGGACAAGGCTACACCTTC. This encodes CASSSRRGQGYTF.

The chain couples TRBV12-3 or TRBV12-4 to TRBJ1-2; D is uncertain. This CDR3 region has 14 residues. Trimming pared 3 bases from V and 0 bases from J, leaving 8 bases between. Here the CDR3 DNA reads TGTGCCAGCAGTTTGGGCCCACCTAACTATGGCTACACCTTC. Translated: CASSLGPPNYGYTF.

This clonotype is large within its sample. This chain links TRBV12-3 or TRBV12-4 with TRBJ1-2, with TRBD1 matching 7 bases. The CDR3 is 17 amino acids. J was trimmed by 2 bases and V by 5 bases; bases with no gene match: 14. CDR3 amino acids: CASSLGTVLRLNYGYTF. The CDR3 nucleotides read TGTGCCAGCAGTCTCGGGACAGTTCTCCGACTGAACTATGGCTACACCTTC.

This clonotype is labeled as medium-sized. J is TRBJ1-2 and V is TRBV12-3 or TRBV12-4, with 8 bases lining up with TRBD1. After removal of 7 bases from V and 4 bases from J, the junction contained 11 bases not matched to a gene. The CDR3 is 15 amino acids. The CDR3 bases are TGTGCCAGCACCCTGGGACAGGCGGAACTCTATGGCTACACCTTC. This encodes CASTLGQAELYGYTF.

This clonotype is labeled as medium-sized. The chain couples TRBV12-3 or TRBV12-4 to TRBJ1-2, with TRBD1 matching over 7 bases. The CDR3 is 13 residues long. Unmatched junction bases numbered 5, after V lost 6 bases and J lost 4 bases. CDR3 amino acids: CASSPGTAYGYTF. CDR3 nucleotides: TGTGCCAGCAGCCCCGGGACAGCCTATGGCTACACCTTC.

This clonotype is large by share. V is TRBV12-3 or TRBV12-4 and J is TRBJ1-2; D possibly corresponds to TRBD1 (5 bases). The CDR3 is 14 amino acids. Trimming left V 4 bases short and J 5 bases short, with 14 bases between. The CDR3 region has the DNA TGTGCCAGCAGTTCGGGCAGGGACGGGTATGGCTACACCTTC. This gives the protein CASSSGRDGYGYTF.

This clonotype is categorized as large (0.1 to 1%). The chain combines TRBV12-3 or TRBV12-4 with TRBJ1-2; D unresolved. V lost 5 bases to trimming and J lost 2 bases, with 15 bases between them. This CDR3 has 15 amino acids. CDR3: CASSLSGGPNYGYTF. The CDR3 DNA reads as TGTGCCAGCAGTCTTTCGGGTGGGCCCAACTATGGCTACACCTTC.